The subject of this entry is one TCR beta chain. Primed by a sample-barcoded 5' primer and a J-beta primer mix, a second PCR proceeded for about 6 to 11 cycles. Each CDR3 protein is one row after TCRdb ran MiXCR on the 5' RACE reads. The table includes roughly 1,500,000 distinct CDR3 sequences, almost 35% detected once. The entry originates in a study of blood T cells in healthy people across ages. The sequence came from a woman younger than 45 in good health. The sample consisted of blood.

Here the CDR3 reads CASSLIGSAGGYTF. The CDR3, as DNA: TGTGCCAGCAGCTTAATAGGGAGTGCCGGGGGCTACACCTTC. The chain employs TRBV7-2 and TRBJ1-2; no firm D call. Per germline, CDR1 SGHTA and CDR2 FQGNSA. The CDR3 totals 14 residues. Trimming removed 2 bases at V and 8 bases at J, with 15 bases between.